One and the same sample provided the 28 T cell receptor beta chains below, sequenced in a study of tumor-infiltrating lymphocytes in primary liver carcinoma. Using a constant-region primer together with ProtoScript II reverse transcriptase, TCR beta cDNA was made from about 500 ng of total RNA. Amplification in three nested multiplex PCR rounds with slightly modified ARM-PCR gave rise to TCR beta libraries. PCR rounds one and two used TRBV1-TRBV30 forward primers with a C-beta reverse primer for around 9 cycles each. TCRdb re-analysed the multiplex PCR reads in MiXCR, keeping a single row per CDR3 protein. The table lists roughly 120,000 distinct CDR3 sequences, 64% of them singletons. The roughly 20-31 mg bulk tissue piece was not sorted before simultaneous RNA and DNA extraction. The sequencing input was liver tumor tissue from sampling region 3. The subset: tumor region T3, left-lateral pole. The receptors shown here come from a woman aged 60-70 years with primary liver carcinoma and hepatitis B virus infection.

About this clonotype: A read error may produce the germline difference seen at one junction end. The V gene is TRBV11-3, the J gene TRBJ2-3, with 7 nucleotides matching TRBD2. CDR1 and CDR2 (germline): SGHNT, YENEEA. CDR3 size: 17 residues. Written as DNA, the CDR3 is TGTGCCAGCAGCTCCCGAGCGACTAGCAGGAGCCGAGATACACAGTATTTT. Translating it yields CASSSRATSRSRDTQYF.

In its sample, this clonotype was seen many times. This chain connects TRBV29-1 to TRBJ2-7; possibly TRBD1 for D (6 bases). The CDR3 consists of 14 residues. V dropped 6 bases and J dropped 1 base, with 16 bases sitting between them. CDR1 is SQVTM and CDR2 is ANQGSEA in the germline V gene. In DNA, the CDR3 is TGCAGCGTCGCAGGACAGATCGGATCCTACGAGCAGTACTTC. It yields the protein CSVAGQIGSYEQYF.

This clonotype showed up just a few times. This clone may be a read error of a much larger clone one base away. The chain joins TRBV12-3 or TRBV12-4 to TRBJ2-5; D unresolved. The CDR3 extends over 13 amino acids. Trimming left V 5 bases short and J 5 bases short, with 12 bases between. CDR3 DNA sequence: TGTGCCAGCAGTCTCTGGTTGCATGAGACCCAGTACTTC. This codes for CASSLWLHETQYF.

The chain combines TRBV12-5 with TRBJ2-1; the D gene is possibly TRBD2 (6 bases). This CDR3 spans 13 amino acids. Deletions cut 6 bases from V and 16 bases from J, with 22 bases between. The V gene's germline CDR1 is LGHNT and CDR2 FRNRAP. The CDR3 region has the DNA TGTGCTAGTGGCCGAGGGACTTTCAATGAGCGATTCTTC. This sequence encodes CASGRGTFNERFF. Looking up the rest from reference TRBV12-5 and TRBJ2-1 gives the full variable domain: DARVTQTPRHKVTEMGQEVTMRCQPILGHNTVFWYRQTMMQGLELLAYFRNRAPLDDSGMPKDRFSAEMPDATLATLKIQPSEPRDSAVYFCASGRGTFNERFFGPGTRLTVL.

Regarding this clonotype: The CDR3 does not end in the conserved phenylalanine or tryptophan, so this is likely a read error. The J gene is TRBJ1-2, the V gene TRBV11-1, with a tentative D call TRBD1 (6 bases). V shed 6 bases and J shed 1 base, with 15 bases lying between them. The CDR3 totals 15 residues. Germline lookup yields CDR1 SGHAT and CDR2 FQDESV (reference sequence). The DNA of the CDR3 is TGTGCCAGCAGTCCGGGACAAAGAAATAACTATGGCTACACCTCC. It is translated as CASSPGQRNNYGYTS.

Turning to this clonotype: One junction end does not reproduce the germline sequence, and a read error may be involved. V and J are TRBV11-1 and TRBJ1-1; D not resolved. Germline V CDR1 and CDR2: SGHAT, FQDESV (reference sequence). The CDR3 is made up of 17 amino acids. The DNA for the CDR3 is TGTACCAGCAACTTAGTGTCGGGCGCCCCCGGGGACACTGAAGCTTTCTTT. Protein: CTSNLVSGAPGDTEAFF.

Concerning this clonotype itself: Relative to the germline gene, one junction end is altered; a read error may explain this. The rearrangement links TRBV29-1 to TRBJ2-1; TRBD2 is a possible D gene (8 bases). This CDR3 spans 14 amino acids. CDR1 and CDR2 from the germline V gene are SQVTM and ANQGSEA. The DNA for the CDR3 is TGCAACGTTGCGGGGGGACAGCATTACAGTGAGCAGTTCTTT. It yields the protein CNVAGGQHYSEQFF.

As regards this clonotype: Being one base from a much bigger clone, this may be a read error. The chain recombines TRBV28 with TRBJ2-7; 11 bases match TRBD2. The CDR3 sequence is 14 residues long. CDR1 MDHEN and CDR2 SYDVKM come from the germline V gene. The CDR3 bases are TGTGCCTGCAGTTTAGCGGGAGGGCCCTACGAGCAGTACTTC. Encoded protein: CACSLAGGPYEQYF.

This clonotype rates as medium-sized. The V gene is TRBV29-1, the J gene TRBJ2-5; TRBD1 is a possible D gene (6 bases). Per germline, CDR1 SQVTM and CDR2 ANQGSEA. The CDR3 has 12 residues. Trimming left V 6 bases short and J 2 bases short, with 10 bases between. This CDR3 reads CSVGQPQETQYF. CDR3 DNA: TGCAGCGTCGGACAGCCTCAAGAGACCCAGTACTTC.

This clonotype has more than one count but fewer than ten. V and J are TRBV28 and TRBJ2-1; TRBD2 matches 7 bases. CDR3 size: 13 residues. Unmatched junction bases numbered 10, after V lost 10 bases and J lost 7 bases. Germline lookup yields CDR1 MDHEN and CDR2 SYDVKM. CDR3: CATSAGPLNEQFF. In nucleotides, the CDR3 is TGTGCCACCTCAGCGGGGCCCCTTAATGAGCAGTTCTTC. The full variable domain, rest sourced from reference TRBV28 and TRBJ2-1, is DVKVTQSSRYLVKRTGEKVFLECVQDMDHENMFWYRQDPGLGLRLIYFSYDVKMKEKGDIPEGYSVSREKKERFSLILESASTNQTSMYLCATSAGPLNEQFFGPGTRLTVL.

The J gene is TRBJ2-3, the V gene TRBV11-2; D may be TRBD2 (7 bases). The CDR3 contains 19 residues. Germline V gene data show CDR1 as SGHAT and CDR2 as FQNNGV. V was trimmed by 5 bases and J by 1 base, leaving 25 bases between them. In DNA, the CDR3 is TGTGCCAGCAGCCCTGATAGGGGGGGATATAGCGGCCGCACAGATACGCAGTATTTT. This encodes CASSPDRGGYSGRTDTQYF.

This clonotype was seen repeatedly, ten times or more. The chain recombines TRBV10-1 with TRBJ2-1, with D possibly being TRBD2 (5 bases). The germline V and J ends were trimmed by 6 bases and 10 bases, with 16 bases remaining between them. CDR1 WNHNN and CDR2 SYGVQD come from the germline V gene (reference sequence). The CDR3 has 13 amino acids. CDR3 sequence (DNA): TGCGCCAGCAGCGGTCCGGGTCCGGGGGAGCAGTTCTTC. This translates into CASSGPGPGEQFF.

This clonotype has a handful of counts. A much larger clone lies one base from this, so it may be a read error. The conserved phenylalanine or tryptophan is not found at the CDR3 terminus, so this likely reflects a read error. The chain recombines TRBV30 with TRBJ1-1; TRBD1 is a possible D gene (6 bases). The germline CDR1 and CDR2 sequences are GTSNPN and SVGIG (reference sequence). V lost 1 base, J lost 6 bases, and 9 bases lay in between. The CDR3 is 12 amino acids. CDR3 DNA: TGTGCCTGGAGTGGGGGGCTAGCTGAAGCTTTCATT. Translating it yields CAWSGGLAEAFI.

The chain employs TRBV5-1 and TRBJ2-3; 9 bases match TRBD1. Germline CDR1 reads SGHRS; CDR2 reads YFSETQ. This CDR3 spans 14 amino acids. After removal of 5 bases from V and 1 base from J, the junction contained 2 bases not matched to a gene. The CDR3 protein is CASRGTGRTDTQYF. CDR3 nucleotides: TGCGCCAGCAGAGGGACAGGGCGCACAGATACGCAGTATTTT. Variable domain in full (rest from reference TRBV5-1 and TRBJ2-3): KAGVTQTPRYLIKTRGQQVTLSCSPISGHRSVSWYQQTPGQGLQFLFEYFSETQRNKGNFPGRFSGRQFSNSRSEMNVSTLELGDSALYLCASRGTGRTDTQYFGPGTRLTVL.

The chain couples TRBV11-2 to TRBJ2-4, with 14 bases fitting TRBD2. J lost 7 bases, V lost 6 bases, and 14 bases had no gene match. Looked up from germline, CDR1 is SGHAT and CDR2 is FQNNGV. This CDR3 contains 18 residues. CDR3 residues: CASRLGTSGSNDKNIQYF. CDR3 nucleotides: TGTGCCAGCAGGCTCGGGACTAGCGGGAGCAACGACAAGAACATTCAGTACTTC. The variable domain in full, completed from reference TRBV11-2 and TRBJ2-4, reads EAGVAQSPRYKIIEKRQSVAFWCNPISGHATLYWYQQILGQGPKLLIQFQNNGVVDDSQLPKDRFSAERLKGVDSTLKIQPAKLEDSAVYLCASRLGTSGSNDKNIQYFGAGTRLSVL.

As regards this clonotype: One end of the junction is discordant with germline, which a read error may explain. The rearrangement joins TRBV10-1 to TRBJ2-2; tentative D call: TRBD2 (5 bases). The CDR3 totals 13 residues. The germline V gene encodes CDR1 WNHNN and CDR2 SYGVQD (reference sequence). CDR3 nucleotides: TGCGCCAGCAGTAAGAGGTCGGCCGGGGAGCTGTTGTTT. This encodes CASSKRSAGELLF.

This sequence joins TRBV28 and TRBJ2-5; tentative D call: TRBD1 (6 bases). CDR3 length equals 16 residues. V was shortened by 5 bases and J by 3 bases, with 19 bases between the two germline ends. Germline CDR1 MDHEN, CDR2 SYDVKM. The CDR3 region is CASSPSPTGTKETQYF. CDR3 bases: TGTGCCAGCAGTCCCTCTCCGACCGGGACAAAAGAGACCCAGTACTTC.

Notes on this clonotype: A junction boundary mismatches the germline segment, possibly from a read error. This chain uses TRBV4-1 with TRBJ2-6; perhaps TRBD2 as D (5 bases). The germline gives CDR1 MGHRA, CDR2 YSYEKL. The CDR3 spans 17 residues. The CDR3: CASSQDSGVSGANLLTF. The CDR3 DNA sequence: TGCGCCAGCAGCCAAGACTCCGGGGTCTCTGGTGCCAACCTCCTGACTTTC.

As regards this clonotype: At one end, the junction sequence differs from germline, possibly due to a read error. The chain employs TRBV29-1 and TRBJ2-1; D may correspond to TRBD1 or TRBD2 (5 bases each). The CDR3 runs 16 residues. The germline V gene encodes CDR1 SQVTM and CDR2 ANQGSEA. Here the CDR3 reads CSVEDPGASTYNERFF. The CDR3 bases are TGCAGCGTTGAAGACCCCGGGGCTAGCACCTACAATGAGCGGTTCTTC.

As to this clonotype: Since no conserved phenylalanine or tryptophan closes the CDR3, a read error is the likely cause. The genes are TRBV11-3 and TRBJ2-5; D might be TRBD2 (6 bases). The CDR3 loop spans 16 amino acids. Germline lookup yields CDR1 SGHNT and CDR2 YENEEA. Trimming cost V 5 bases and J 9 bases, with 25 bases left between them. CDR3 nucleotide sequence: TGTGCCAGCAGCGCCTCCGGCACTACCTCGCCGGGGGCCCAGTACATC. Residues: CASSASGTTSPGAQYI.

On this clonotype: Since a much larger clone is just one base distant, this may be a read error. This sequence joins TRBV6-5 and TRBJ1-2; D not resolved. The germline gives CDR1 MNHEY, CDR2 SVGAGI. The length of the CDR3 is 14 residues. Trimming removed 6 bases at V and 4 bases at J, with 15 bases between. CDR3 bases: TGTGCCAGCAGGAAACGACGGGGATTCTATGGCTACACCTTC. Its translation: CASRKRRGFYGYTF.

V and J are TRBV6-6 and TRBJ1-2; D remains unclear. This CDR3 has 12 amino acids. Trimming stripped 7 bases from V and 13 bases from J, with 19 bases between. CDR1 MNHNY and CDR2 SVGAGI come from the germline V gene (reference sequence). The CDR3 sequence: CASTDPPGGCTF. CDR3 DNA sequence: TGTGCCAGCACCGACCCCCCTGGCGGGTGCACCTTC.

Of note for this clonotype: A junction end diverges from the germline sequence, so it may reflect a read error. The rearrangement links TRBV11-2 to TRBJ2-6; D is undetermined. Germline CDR1 and CDR2: SGHAT and FQNNGV. This CDR3 is 14 amino acids long. CDR3 sequence reads: CDSSMQAGANVLTF. DNA of the CDR3: TGTGACAGCAGCATGCAGGCTGGGGCCAACGTCCTGACTTTC.

Concerning this clonotype: A much larger clone is a single base away; this may be a read error. This rearrangement joins TRBV5-6 to TRBJ2-1; D perhaps matches TRBD2 (6 bases). The CDR3 runs to 15 residues. Germline CDR1 and CDR2: SGHDT and YYEEEE. The chain's CDR3 is CASSLIGSPVNELFF. CDR3 coding DNA: TGTGCCAGCAGCTTAATCGGGAGTCCGGTTAATGAGCTGTTCTTC.

Notes on this clonotype: The junction shows a germline mismatch at one end, possibly a read error. This chain uses TRBV11-2 with TRBJ2-2, with a weak D call TRBD2 (5 bases). Germline CDR1 reads SGHAT; CDR2 reads FQNNGV. The CDR3 extends over 14 amino acids. The CDR3: CASSFSVFTGELSF. In DNA, the CDR3 is TGTGCCAGCAGCTTCAGCGTATTCACCGGGGAGTTGTCTTTT.

Comment on this clonotype: This sequence may be a read error, since a much larger clone differs from it by one base. The V call is TRBV6-1, the J call TRBJ1-6, with D possibly matching TRBD1 (6 bases). Germline V gene data show CDR1 as MNHNS and CDR2 as SASEGT. The CDR3 has 15 residues. The CDR3 DNA is TGTGCCAGCAGTTATCTAGGACAGTATACTTCACCCCTCCACTTT. Its protein is CASSYLGQYTSPLHF.

This rearrangement joins TRBV9 to TRBJ2-2; the D is unclear. The CDR3 runs 12 residues. Germline V gene data show CDR1 as SGDLS and CDR2 as YYNGEE. The ends were cut back, 6 bases at V and 7 bases at J, with 10 bases in the middle. CDR3 in amino acids: CASTIDHGELFF. The CDR3 coding sequence is TGTGCCAGCACCATAGATCACGGGGAGCTGTTTTTT.

This clonotype was seen ten or more times. The chain joins TRBV6-1 to TRBJ2-7; 10 bases agree with TRBD2. Germline V CDR1 and CDR2: MNHNS, SASEGT. The CDR3 consists of 15 residues. J gave up 0 bases and V 4 bases, and 3 bases lay outside the gene matches. CDR3 DNA: TGTGCCAGCAGTGCGGGACTAGCGAACTCCTACGAGCAGTACTTC. This translates into CASSAGLANSYEQYF.